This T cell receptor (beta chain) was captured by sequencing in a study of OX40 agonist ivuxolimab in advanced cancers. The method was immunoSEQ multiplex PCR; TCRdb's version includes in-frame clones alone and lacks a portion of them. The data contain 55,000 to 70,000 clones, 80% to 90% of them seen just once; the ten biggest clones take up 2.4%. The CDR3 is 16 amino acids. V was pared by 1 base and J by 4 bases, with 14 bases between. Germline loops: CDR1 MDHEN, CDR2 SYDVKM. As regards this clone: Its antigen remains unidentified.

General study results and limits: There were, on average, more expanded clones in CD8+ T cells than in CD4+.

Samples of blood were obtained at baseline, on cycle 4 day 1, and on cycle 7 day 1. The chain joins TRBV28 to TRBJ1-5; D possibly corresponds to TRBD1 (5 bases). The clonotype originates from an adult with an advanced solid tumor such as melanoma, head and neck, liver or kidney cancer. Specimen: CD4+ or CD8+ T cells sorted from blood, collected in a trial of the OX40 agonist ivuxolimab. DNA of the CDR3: TGTGCCAGCAGTTTATCCGGGGCAGGGAAGAATCAGCCCCAGCATTTT. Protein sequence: CASSLSGAGKNQPQHF.